The 22 T cell receptor beta chains given below trace back to one sample, sequenced in a study of regulatory T cells in long-lasting Graves disease. For TCR beta, libraries came from iRepertoire HTBI primers and Arm-PCR of CDR3 regions. A single record per CDR3 protein comes from TCRdb applying MiXCR to the multiplex PCR reads. The sample shows a few hundred thousand distinct CDR3 sequences, approximately 10% of them seen only once. Time point reported: newly diagnosed GD, antithyroid drugs for less than 3 months. RNA from PBMCs was the source of the TCR library. These records were also assigned to another study, of T cells in Graves' hyperthyroidism and ophthalmopathy.

Here the sequenced sample was peripheral blood mononuclear cells (PBMCs), taken at new diagnosis, from a patient treated with antithyroid drugs. The receptors originated from a young woman with Graves disease.

The V call is TRBV6-5, the J call TRBJ2-5, with a tentative D call TRBD2 (5 bases). CDR3 length: 16 residues. Per the germline V gene, CDR1 is MNHEY and CDR2 is SVGAGI. The V end lost 3 bases, the J end lost 0 bases, and 14 bases lay between the germline ends. CDR3 DNA: TGTGCCAGCAGTTATTCAGACCCGGGGTACCAAGAGACCCAGTACTTC. Translation gives CASSYSDPGYQETQYF.

V gene TRBV4-1 combines with J gene TRBJ1-2; D remains unclear. This CDR3 contains 17 residues. CDR1 MGHRA and CDR2 YSYEKL come from the germline V gene. V shed 0 bases and J shed 4 bases, with 18 bases lying between them. CDR3 bases: TGCGCCAGCAGCCAAGAACCGGCGCTAAGAAGGATCTATGGCTACACCTTC. Protein sequence: CASSQEPALRRIYGYTF.

The genes are TRBV6-1 and TRBJ2-2; perhaps TRBD1 as D (5 bases). The CDR3 totals 14 residues. Germline lookup yields CDR1 MNHNS and CDR2 SASEGT. Trimming left V 7 bases short and J 4 bases short, with 13 bases between. CDR3 sequence reads: CASIDQGGTGELFF. In nucleotides, the CDR3 is TGTGCCAGCATCGATCAGGGCGGCACCGGGGAGCTGTTTTTT.

Ten or more counts support this clonotype. The chain recombines TRBV11-2 with TRBJ2-7, with 7 bases identical to TRBD1. V was pared by 5 bases and J by 2 bases, with 9 bases of the junction left unmatched. CDR1 and CDR2 from the germline V gene are SGHAT and FQNNGV. This CDR3 is built from 15 residues. CDR3 amino acids: CASSPGQVSPYEQYV. CDR3 DNA sequence: TGTGCCAGCAGCCCCGGACAGGTGAGCCCCTACGAGCAGTACGTC.

As to this clonotype: One junction end disagrees with the germline gene, perhaps due to a read error. The V gene is TRBV7-2, the J gene TRBJ2-4, with D maybe TRBD2 (5 bases). CDR1 and CDR2 (germline): SGHTA, FQGNSA. CDR3 length equals 17 residues. The CDR3 sequence: CASSPLQRQIAKNIQHF. CDR3 in DNA: TGTGCCAGCAGCCCGCTCCAGCGGCAGATAGCCAAAAACATTCAGCACTTC.

The J gene is TRBJ2-1, the V gene TRBV7-9; tentative D call: TRBD2 (5 bases). CDR1 and CDR2 (germline): SEHNR, FQNEAQ (reference sequence). V gave up 5 bases and J gave up 8 bases, with 19 bases separating them. The CDR3 extends over 15 amino acids. The CDR3 loop reads CASSPGVFARDEQFF. DNA for the CDR3: TGTGCCAGCAGCCCTGGGGTGTTTGCGCGGGATGAGCAGTTCTTC.

This clonotype was observed at least ten times. V is TRBV4-1 and J is TRBJ2-5; D uncertain. Per the germline V gene, CDR1 is MGHRA and CDR2 is YSYEKL. CDR3 size: 13 residues. Trimming shortened V by 3 bases and J by 8 bases, and 13 bases separated the two germline ends. The CDR3 is CASSQVAGVTQYF. CDR3 in DNA: TGCGCCAGCAGCCAGGTGGCAGGAGTAACCCAGTACTTC.

This clonotype has at least ten counts. The CDR3 DNA is TGTGCCAGCAGCTTACGAGCGGGGACCACCGGGGAGCTGTTTTTT. Protein sequence: CASSLRAGTTGELFF. The V and J genes are TRBV7-9 and TRBJ2-2; 7 bases are a match to TRBD2. Per the germline V gene, CDR1 is SEHNR and CDR2 is FQNEAQ (reference sequence). The CDR3 is 15 amino acids. Unmatched junction bases numbered 4, after V lost 2 bases and J lost 4 bases.

The V gene is TRBV7-9, the J gene TRBJ2-5; 8 bases fit TRBD1. Germline trimming cut 6 bases from V and 1 base from J; bases unmatched to any gene: 4. The CDR3 runs to 14 residues. CDR1 and CDR2 from the germline V gene are SEHNR and FQNEAQ (reference sequence). The CDR3 protein is CASRGQATQETQYF. The CDR3, as DNA: TGTGCCAGCAGGGGACAGGCCACCCAAGAGACCCAGTACTTC.

In its sample, this clonotype was seen many times. The genes are TRBV28 and TRBJ2-7; 11 nucleotides line up with TRBD2. There are 16 residues in the CDR3. The germline V gene has CDR1 MDHEN and CDR2 SYDVKM. V gave up 4 bases and J gave up 4 bases; unmatched junction bases: 9. CDR3 region: CASSSLAGGAQYEQYF. DNA for the CDR3: TGTGCCAGCAGTTCTCTAGCGGGAGGTGCCCAATACGAGCAGTACTTC.

This clonotype was detected ten times or more. The rearrangement links TRBV20-1 to TRBJ2-5; tentatively, D is TRBD1 or TRBD2 (5 bases each). Per germline, CDR1 DFQATT and CDR2 SNEGSKA (reference sequence). The CDR3 covers 13 residues. V was shortened by 6 bases and J by 3 bases, with 14 bases between the two germline ends. CDR3 in amino acids: CSAFQGPEETQYF. The CDR3 region has the DNA TGCAGTGCCTTCCAGGGACCCGAAGAGACCCAGTACTTC.

This clonotype was observed a few times. CDR3 loop: CASSPAGEAEQYV. For the CDR3, the DNA is TGTGCCAGCAGCCCCGCTGGCGAGGCCGAGCAGTACGTC. This rearrangement joins TRBV28 to TRBJ2-7; D is ambiguous. V was trimmed by 6 bases and J by 6 bases, leaving 15 bases between them. The CDR3 has 13 residues. The germline V gene has CDR1 MDHEN and CDR2 SYDVKM.

This clonotype came up many times. This sequence joins TRBV7-2 and TRBJ1-5, with 8 positions matching TRBD1. The CDR3 runs 16 residues. V shed 5 bases and J 6 bases; nucleotides not matched to a gene: 12. CDR1 and CDR2 (germline): SGHTA, FQGNSA. CDR3 sequence: CASSPLGGRGPQPQHF. CDR3 DNA sequence: TGTGCCAGCAGCCCACTCGGGGGCAGGGGGCCTCAGCCCCAGCATTTT.

This clonotype was observed a handful of times. The chain recombines TRBV9 with TRBJ1-2; 8 nucleotides align to TRBD1. Germline assignment: CDR1 SGDLS and CDR2 YYNGEE. V was pared by 3 bases and J by 7 bases, with 11 bases of the junction left unmatched. The CDR3 runs to 15 residues. Here the CDR3 DNA reads TGTGCCAGCAGCGGAGGGACAGGCGTTCGGGGTGGCTACACCTTC. It specifies CASSGGTGVRGGYTF.

In its sample, this clonotype was seen many times. The gene calls are TRBV18 and TRBJ1-1; tentatively, D is TRBD1 (6 bases). This CDR3 has 14 amino acids. Between the trimmed V and J ends, which lost 2 bases and 1 base, there was a span of 8 bases. Germline assignment: CDR1 KGHSH and CDR2 LQKENI. The CDR3 DNA is TGTGCCAGCTCACCAATACAGGGGAACACTGAAGCTTTCTTT. This sequence encodes CASSPIQGNTEAFF.

The sample holds many counts of this clonotype. This rearrangement joins TRBV30 to TRBJ1-1; TRBD1 matches 8 bases. V dropped 0 bases and J dropped 5; count of bases not matched to a gene: 2. This CDR3 comprises 13 residues. Germline V lookup: CDR1 GTSNPN, CDR2 SVGIG (reference sequence). The CDR3 DNA reads as TGTGCCTGGAGTGTAACAGGGGGTACTGAAGCTTTCTTT. It yields the protein CAWSVTGGTEAFF.

The chain carries TRBV20-1 and TRBJ2-3, with 7 bases identical to TRBD2. Looked up from germline, CDR1 is DFQATT and CDR2 is SNEGSKA (reference sequence). The CDR3 runs 13 residues. The ends lost 4 bases at V and 2 bases at J; junction bases unmatched: 3. The CDR3 DNA sequence: TGCAGTGCTAAACGGGGGGACACAGATACGCAGTATTTT. Amino acid sequence: CSAKRGDTDTQYF.

This clonotype was recorded many times. The chain carries TRBV12-3 or TRBV12-4 and TRBJ2-1, with no clear D. The length of the CDR3 is 15 residues. The ends were cut back, 3 bases at V and 2 bases at J, with 11 bases in the middle. CDR3 nucleotide sequence: TGTGCCAGCAGTTTGATTGGGGTAGCCTACAATGAGCAGTTCTTC. Translation: CASSLIGVAYNEQFF.

This clonotype has ten or more counts. The chain uses TRBV5-1 and TRBJ2-1; a weak D match, TRBD1 (5 bases). The CDR3 is made up of 14 amino acids. The V end was cut by 0 bases, the J end by 7 bases, with 11 bases between. Germline V gene sequence: CDR1 SGHRS, CDR2 YFSETQ. The DNA for the CDR3 is TGCGCCAGCAGCTTGGCTGGCAGGGTGAATGAGCAGTTCTTC. This codes for CASSLAGRVNEQFF.

This clonotype appeared many times. The rearrangement uses TRBV7-3 and TRBJ2-2, with D perhaps matching TRBD1 or TRBD2 (5 bases each). The CDR3 runs 14 residues. Germline CDR1 is SGHTA and CDR2 is FQGTGA. V shed 2 bases and J shed 10 bases, with 14 bases lying between them. CDR3 sequence reads: CASSLGTDKVELFF. The CDR3 region has the DNA TGTGCCAGCAGCTTAGGGACCGACAAAGTGGAGCTGTTTTTT.

Ten or more counts support this clonotype. The V call is TRBV12-3 or TRBV12-4, the J call TRBJ2-3; TRBD1 matches at 7 bases. This CDR3 region has 15 residues. V dropped 2 bases and J dropped 3; count of bases not matched to a gene: 5. CDR3 nucleotide sequence: TGTGCCAGCAGTTTACCACAGGGGATGACAGATACGCAGTATTTT. The encoded protein is CASSLPQGMTDTQYF.

This clonotype has only one observation. The junction shows a germline mismatch at one end, possibly a read error. The chain has TRBV27 and TRBJ2-1; D uncertain. The CDR3 spans 13 residues. Per the germline V gene, CDR1 is MNHEY and CDR2 is SMNVEV (reference sequence). CDR3 sequence reads: CASSGNSCNEQFF. CDR3 DNA: TGTGCCAGCAGTGGGAACTCCTGCAATGAGCAGTTCTTC.